What follows are 17 T cell receptor beta chains derived from one specimen sequenced in a study of CD8 T cells in Susac syndrome. With random hexamers, reverse transcription was performed on about 0.5 to 1 ug of RNA. Using its own MiXCR run on the immunoSEQ multiplex PCR reads, TCRdb lists one record per CDR3 protein. The sample gives hundreds of thousands of distinct CDR3 sequences, roughly 95% of which show up once; around 0.067% is in the top ten. Sequencing was done on a sample of CD4+ T cells from PBMCs. All receptors derive from a human donor with multiple sclerosis.

The chain couples TRBV4-1 to TRBJ2-1, with TRBD2 matching 11 bases. Trimming cost V 3 bases and J 15 bases; bases outside gene matches: 16. This CDR3 region has 16 residues. The germline V gene has CDR1 MGHRA and CDR2 YSYEKL. CDR3 DNA sequence: TGCGCCAGCAGCCAGCTGACCATAGCGGGAGGGTCGAGGCGGTTCTTC. Amino acids: CASSQLTIAGGSRRFF.

The V gene is TRBV4-1, the J gene TRBJ2-3; no clear D. V shed 0 bases and J shed 3 bases, with 19 bases lying between them. The CDR3 runs 18 residues. Per the germline V gene, CDR1 is MGHRA and CDR2 is YSYEKL. The CDR3 here is CASSQDGGATRRTDTQYF. The CDR3 nucleotides read TGCGCCAGCAGCCAAGATGGTGGTGCGACCAGAAGAACAGATACGCAGTATTTT.

The J gene is TRBJ1-1, the V gene TRBV3-1, with D maybe TRBD1 (5 bases). The CDR3 has 15 residues. The germline CDR1 and CDR2 sequences are LGHDT and YNNKEL (reference sequence). V was cut by 1 base and J by 3 bases, with 12 bases left in between. In nucleotides, the CDR3 is TGTGCCAGCAGCCAAGTCGGGGGGAAGGACACTGAAGCTTTCTTT. Its protein product is CASSQVGGKDTEAFF.

The chain has TRBV2 and TRBJ1-4, with 7 nucleotides matching TRBD1. Germline V CDR1 and CDR2: SNHLY, FYNNEI. The CDR3 totals 14 residues. V lost 9 bases to trimming and J lost 5 bases; unmatched junction nucleotides: 9. The CDR3 is CASTPGQSNEKLFF. The CDR3, as DNA: TGTGCCAGTACACCGGGACAGTCGAATGAAAAACTGTTTTTT. The entire variable domain, with the rest obtained from reference TRBV2 and TRBJ1-4, is as follows: EPEVTQTPSHQVTQMGQEVILRCVPISNHLYFYWYRQILGQKVEFLVSFYNNEISEKSEIFDDQFSVERPDGSNFTLKIRSTKLEDSAMYFCASTPGQSNEKLFFGSGTQLSVL.

The rearrangement joins TRBV24-1 to TRBJ1-5; D is unresolved. Between the trimmed V and J ends, which lost 0 bases and 7 bases, there was a span of 6 bases. The CDR3 contains 13 residues. Looked up from germline, CDR1 is KGHDR and CDR2 is SFDVKD. The CDR3 protein is CATSDLGWQPQHF. CDR3 in DNA: TGTGCCACCAGTGATTTGGGTTGGCAGCCCCAGCATTTT.

The chain employs TRBV29-1 and TRBJ2-7, with D possibly being TRBD1 (5 bases). The CDR3 spans 12 residues. The V end lost 5 bases, the J end lost 7 bases, and 15 bases lay between the germline ends. Germline V gene sequence: CDR1 SQVTM, CDR2 ANQGSEA. For the CDR3, the DNA is TGCAGCGTTACCAAGGTGGGGCGGGAGCAGTACTTC. The encoded protein is CSVTKVGREQYF.

The rearrangement joins TRBV30 to TRBJ2-5, with D maybe TRBD2 (6 bases). CDR1 and CDR2 (germline): GTSNPN, SVGIG (reference sequence). Deletions cut 5 bases from V and 0 bases from J, with 10 bases between. The CDR3 has 13 amino acids. The CDR3 is CAWGTLYQETQYF. In DNA, the CDR3 is TGTGCCTGGGGGACTTTGTACCAAGAGACCCAGTACTTC.

The gene calls are TRBV18 and TRBJ2-5; D remains ambiguous. Germline CDR1 KGHSH, CDR2 LQKENI. Trimming stripped 8 bases from V and 0 bases from J, with 13 bases between. This CDR3 region has 14 residues. CDR3 nucleotides: TGTGCCAGCGCAAGGCTGGGAAACCAAGAGACCCAGTACTTC. Residues: CASARLGNQETQYF.

The CDR3 spells CASGTGNNSPLHF. Written as DNA, the CDR3 is TGTGCCAGCGGGACAGGGAATAATTCACCCCTCCACTTT. The chain uses TRBV9 and TRBJ1-6, with 9 bases lining up with TRBD1. The germline V gene encodes CDR1 SGDLS and CDR2 YYNGEE. V shed 7 bases and J 5 bases; nucleotides not matched to a gene: 1. This CDR3 is 13 amino acids long.

This rearrangement joins TRBV15 to TRBJ2-7; 8 bases match TRBD2. The CDR3 has 16 amino acids. After removal of 0 bases from V and 6 bases from J, the junction contained 10 bases not matched to a gene. Looked up from germline, CDR1 is LNHNV and CDR2 is YYDKDF (reference sequence). CDR3 loop: CATSRDLVTSGSEQYF. The CDR3 DNA is TGTGCCACCAGCAGAGATCTAGTAACTAGCGGCAGCGAGCAGTACTTC.

V usage is TRBV5-1 and J usage is TRBJ2-7, with 7 positions matching TRBD1. V was pared by 3 bases and J by 6 bases, with 9 bases of the junction left unmatched. The CDR3 runs 14 residues. The germline V gene has CDR1 SGHRS and CDR2 YFSETQ. CDR3: CASSSQTGTGEQYF. The CDR3 DNA reads as TGCGCCAGCAGCTCCCAGACAGGGACCGGCGAGCAGTACTTC.

The rearrangement uses TRBV7-9 and TRBJ2-1; D uncertain. V lost 5 bases, J lost 12 bases, and 17 bases lay in between. The CDR3 covers 13 residues. From germline, CDR1 is SEHNR and CDR2 FQNEAQ (reference sequence). The DNA of the CDR3 is TGTGCCAGCAGCCCGGCGGTGGTTGAGCTGCAGTTCTTC. Translating it yields CASSPAVVELQFF.

The chain has TRBV20-1 and TRBJ1-1; the D gene is possibly TRBD1 (5 bases). The CDR3 loop spans 13 amino acids. The germline gives CDR1 DFQATT, CDR2 SNEGSKA (reference sequence). Trimming stripped 2 bases from V and 9 bases from J, with 16 bases between. CDR3 loop: CSARSGVSNKAFF. CDR3 sequence (DNA): TGCAGTGCTAGATCGGGGGTTAGCAACAAAGCTTTCTTT.

This rearrangement joins TRBV20-1 to TRBJ1-2; no clear D. V lost 3 bases and J lost 7, with 12 bases in between. CDR1 and CDR2 (germline): DFQATT, SNEGSKA (reference sequence). This CDR3 comprises 12 residues. The CDR3 sequence is CSARAGFGGYTF. The DNA for the CDR3 is TGCAGTGCTAGGGCCGGGTTCGGTGGCTACACCTTC.

This chain joins TRBV19 and TRBJ2-2, with D perhaps TRBD2 (6 bases). Germline assignment: CDR1 LNHDA and CDR2 SQIVND (reference sequence). This CDR3 contains 15 residues. Trimming cost V 3 bases and J 3 bases, with 11 bases left between them. CDR3 in DNA: TGTGCCAGTAGTATTGGGAGGTCGGACACCGGGGAGCTGTTTTTT. It is translated as CASSIGRSDTGELFF.

A few counts support this clonotype. The V and J genes are TRBV5-4 and TRBJ1-1, with TRBD1 matching 7 bases. The CDR3 consists of 15 residues. Trimming removed 0 bases from V and 0 bases from J; junction bases left unmatched: 2. The V gene's germline CDR1 is SGHNT and CDR2 YYREEE (reference sequence). CDR3: CASSLVGQLNTEAFF. In nucleotides, the CDR3 is TGTGCCAGCAGCTTGGTGGGACAGTTGAACACTGAAGCTTTCTTT.

The chain recombines TRBV2 with TRBJ1-1, with TRBD1 as a possible D gene (5 bases). The V end was cut by 4 bases, the J end by 3 bases, with 12 bases between. The germline gives CDR1 SNHLY, CDR2 FYNNEI. The CDR3 contains 14 residues. CDR3 bases: TGTGCCAGCAGTGTTCGTCCGGGGGACACTGAAGCTTTCTTT. Amino acid sequence: CASSVRPGDTEAFF.